This TCR beta chain is drawn from a study of blood T cell repertoires in COVID-19. In the original workflow: Quantification of nucleated cells was approximated via reference gene primer amplification. Sequenced by immunoSEQ multiplex PCR; TCRdb stores in-frame clones only, minus some. V and J calls and clone size follow that table, whereas D and trimming were derived from the DNA. The repertoire holds over 300,000 clones, with approximately 85% as singletons. Assignments of participants to cohorts depended upon their own reported clinical history. Cohort 3 recovered donors had two negative PCRs, clearance, or symptom resolution. V lost 10 bases, J lost 6 bases, and 6 bases stayed unmatched. The CDR3 extends over 14 amino acids. Germline CDR1 ENHRY, CDR2 SYGVKD.

The receptor comes from a man under 40 who had recovered from COVID-19. What was sequenced was PBMCs or T cells enriched from blood (not recorded which). This chain uses TRBV10-3 with TRBJ2-2, with 12 nucleotides matching TRBD2. The CDR3 loop reads CATSSGGASGELFF. The CDR3 nucleotides read TGTGCCACCTCTAGCGGGGGGGCGTCCGGGGAGCTGTTTTTT.